Listed below are T cell receptor beta chains from one sample, sequenced in a study of identifying expanded T cells in peripheral blood. Assay: immunoSEQ multiplex PCR; the TCRdb copy retains only in-frame clones and omits some. Among 58,000 or so clones listed, about four fifths were seen once. The source material was blood. The source is a person aged 18-70 years in good health. The CDR3 runs from the conserved cysteine through the conserved F or W. D genes are given only for firm matches. Not every row has a clone size; where given, it reads once, few, many or a size class.

cdr3_nt: TGTGCCTGGGGCGCTAGATCCGGATACAATGAGCAGTTCTTC
cdr3_aa: CAWGARSGYNEQFF
d_call: .
j_call: TRBJ2-1
clone_size: .
v_call: TRBV30
cdr3_length: 14

cdr3_nt: TGTGCCAGCAGCTTGGGATTGGCTAATGAAAAACTGTTTTTT
cdr3_aa: CASSLGLANEKLFF
d_call: .
j_call: TRBJ1-4
clone_size: .
v_call: TRBV5-4
cdr3_length: 14

cdr3_nt: TGTGCCAGCAGCTTCACCTTCGGGGCCAACGTCCTGACTTTC
cdr3_aa: CASSFTFGANVLTF
d_call: .
j_call: TRBJ2-6
clone_size: .
v_call: TRBV11-2
cdr3_length: 14

cdr3_nt: TGTGCCAGCAGTCTCCGGACAGGGGTTGGTGAAAAACTGTTTTTT
cdr3_aa: CASSLRTGVGEKLFF
d_call: TRBD1
j_call: TRBJ1-4
clone_size: .
v_call: TRBV27
cdr3_length: 15

cdr3_nt: TGTGCCAGCAGCCAGGGGAGCACAGATACGCAGTATTTT
cdr3_aa: CASSQGSTDTQYF
d_call: .
j_call: TRBJ2-3
clone_size: few
v_call: TRBV14
cdr3_length: 13

cdr3_nt: TGTGCCAGCAGTTACCGACAGGGGCGGCACTATGGCTACACCTTC
cdr3_aa: CASSYRQGRHYGYTF
d_call: TRBD1
j_call: TRBJ1-2
clone_size: .
v_call: TRBV28
cdr3_length: 15

cdr3_nt: TGTGCCAGCCATCCGGGGGGAATTGGGGATACGCAGTATTTT
cdr3_aa: CASHPGGIGDTQYF
d_call: TRBD2
j_call: TRBJ2-3
clone_size: .
v_call: TRBV2
cdr3_length: 14

cdr3_nt: TGTGCCAGCAGCCCTGAGCCCGGGGAGCTGTTTTTT
cdr3_aa: CASSPEPGELFF
d_call: .
j_call: TRBJ2-2
clone_size: .
v_call: TRBV9
cdr3_length: 12

cdr3_nt: TGTGCCAGCAGCCCGTGGGGGGGCTTTGGCAATCAGCCCCAGCATTTT
cdr3_aa: CASSPWGGFGNQPQHF
d_call: .
j_call: TRBJ1-5
clone_size: .
v_call: TRBV5-5
cdr3_length: 16

cdr3_nt: TGCGCCAGCAGCTTGACTAGCGGGGGACGAGAAGAGACCCAGTACTTC
cdr3_aa: CASSLTSGGREETQYF
d_call: TRBD2
j_call: TRBJ2-5
clone_size: .
v_call: TRBV5-1
cdr3_length: 16

cdr3_nt: TGCGCCAGCAGCTTTCCTGTGGACTCCTACAATGAGCAGTTCTTC
cdr3_aa: CASSFPVDSYNEQFF
d_call: .
j_call: TRBJ2-1
clone_size: .
v_call: TRBV5-1
cdr3_length: 15

cdr3_nt: TGCGCCAGCACCGCGAAGAGGGGTGAACAGTTCTTC
cdr3_aa: CASTAKRGEQFF
d_call: .
j_call: TRBJ2-1
clone_size: few
v_call: TRBV10-2
cdr3_length: 12

cdr3_nt: TGTGCCTGGAGTGTAAAAAACAGGGCGGCCCTGAACGAAGCTTTCTTT
cdr3_aa: CAWSVKNRAALNEAFF
d_call: .
j_call: TRBJ1-1
clone_size: .
v_call: TRBV30
cdr3_length: 16

cdr3_nt: TGCGCCAGCAGCCAAGATCCGGTGACACCGGCACAGTACTTC
cdr3_aa: CASSQDPVTPAQYF
d_call: .
j_call: TRBJ2-7
clone_size: .
v_call: TRBV4-1
cdr3_length: 14

cdr3_nt: TGTGCCAGCTCACCACCTTACGGGAATGATGGCTACACCTTC
cdr3_aa: CASSPPYGNDGYTF
d_call: .
j_call: TRBJ1-2
clone_size: .
v_call: TRBV18
cdr3_length: 14

cdr3_nt: TGTGCCAGCAGTTTATTACAGGGCAAATCCTATGGCTACACCTTC
cdr3_aa: CASSLLQGKSYGYTF
d_call: .
j_call: TRBJ1-2
clone_size: .
v_call: TRBV27
cdr3_length: 15

cdr3_nt: TGTGCCTGTTTCATGGCCACACAAACCGGACGCTCTGGAAACACCATATATTTT
cdr3_aa: CACFMATQTGRSGNTIYF
d_call: .
j_call: TRBJ1-3
clone_size: .
v_call: TRBV30
cdr3_length: 18

cdr3_nt: TGTGCCAGCAGCTTAGGCAGGGGGGACAATCAGCCCCAGCATTTT
cdr3_aa: CASSLGRGDNQPQHF
d_call: TRBD1
j_call: TRBJ1-5
clone_size: .
v_call: TRBV7-8
cdr3_length: 15

cdr3_nt: TGTGCCAGTAGAACGGTGGGACTAGAATTCGGCGAGCAGTACTTC
cdr3_aa: CASRTVGLEFGEQYF
d_call: TRBD2
j_call: TRBJ2-7
clone_size: .
v_call: TRBV19
cdr3_length: 15

cdr3_nt: TGCGCCAGCAGCCAAGAAAAAGGTCTCCTCTCACCCCTCCACTTT
cdr3_aa: CASSQEKGLLSPLHF
d_call: .
j_call: TRBJ1-6
clone_size: .
v_call: TRBV4-1
cdr3_length: 15